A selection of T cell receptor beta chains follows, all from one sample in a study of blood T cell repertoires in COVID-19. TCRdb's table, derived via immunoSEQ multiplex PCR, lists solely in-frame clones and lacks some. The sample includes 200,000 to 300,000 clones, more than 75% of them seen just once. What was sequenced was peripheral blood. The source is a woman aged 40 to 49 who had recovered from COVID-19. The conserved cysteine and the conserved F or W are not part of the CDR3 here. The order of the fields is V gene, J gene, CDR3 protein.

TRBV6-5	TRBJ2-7	ASSYGTVPSYEQY
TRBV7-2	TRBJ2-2	ASSYRQGAFGGELF
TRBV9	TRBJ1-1	ASTPGQVNTEAF
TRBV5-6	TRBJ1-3	ASSLGQGFGGNTIY
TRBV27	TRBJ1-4	ASSTGTGRKLF
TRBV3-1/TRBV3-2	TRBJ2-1	ASSPRLGEQF
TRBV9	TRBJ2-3	ASSVAGTRNTDTQY
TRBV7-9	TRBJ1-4	ASSLGRSGEKLF
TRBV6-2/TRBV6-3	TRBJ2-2	ASRPRTGGFTGELF
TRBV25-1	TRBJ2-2	ASSRAGGSGELF
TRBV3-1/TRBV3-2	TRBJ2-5	ASSPGVAGWWQETQY
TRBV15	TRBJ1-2	ATSPRGGNNYGYT
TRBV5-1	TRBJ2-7	ASSLLAGEKVYEQY
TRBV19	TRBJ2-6	ASSILLAGGSGANVLT
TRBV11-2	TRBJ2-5	ASNPIAGGRETQY
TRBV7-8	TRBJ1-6	ASSPDSNSPLH
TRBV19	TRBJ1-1	ASTAWGGDTEAF
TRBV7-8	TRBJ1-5	ASSRGIRDQPQH
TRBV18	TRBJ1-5	ASSPPGDRGSPQH
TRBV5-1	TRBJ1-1	ASTLDRDTEAF
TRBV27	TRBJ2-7	ASSRQGAAYEQY
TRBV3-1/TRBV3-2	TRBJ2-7	ASSQAGGIYEQY
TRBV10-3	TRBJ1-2	AINGGDYGYT
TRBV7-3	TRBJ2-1	ASSSPAGGSYNEQF
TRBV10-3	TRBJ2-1	AISESRGSVDEQF
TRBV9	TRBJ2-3	ASSANTDTQY
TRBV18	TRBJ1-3	ASSPTGGSAGNTIY
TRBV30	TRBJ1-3	AWSPTLLGNTIY
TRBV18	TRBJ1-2	ASSPSLGGQRYGYT
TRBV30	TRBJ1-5	AWADRASRNQPQH
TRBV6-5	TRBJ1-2	ASSSPGGTET
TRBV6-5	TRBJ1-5	ASTSAGGVRH
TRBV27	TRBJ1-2	ASSRGGYGYT